The T cell receptor beta chain under discussion was sequenced for a study of T cell changes during pregnancy in multiple sclerosis. Clones were read by immunoSEQ multiplex PCR, and TCRdb kept only the in-frame ones, dropping some. In the table there are 75,000 to 95,000 clones, approximately 93% of which are singletons. The V gene's germline CDR1 is SGHRS and CDR2 YFSETQ. V lost 5 bases and J lost 5; bases outside the gene matches: 9. The length of the CDR3 is 14 residues. The input for sequencing was CD4+ T cells from peripheral blood mononuclear cells, taken after pregnancy. The J gene is TRBJ2-7, the V gene TRBV5-1; 8 nucleotides line up with TRBD2. The sequence was collected from a female donor with multiple sclerosis, enrolled in a pregnancy study. CDR3 DNA sequence: TGCGCCAGCAGTCCCGGGACTAGTGGCCACGAGCAGTACTTC. It specifies CASSPGTSGHEQYF. The complete variable domain, with remaining parts taken from reference TRBV5-1 and TRBJ2-7, reads KAGVTQTPRYLIKTRGQQVTLSCSPISGHRSVSWYQQTPGQGLQFLFEYFSETQRNKGNFPGRFSGRQFSNSRSEMNVSTLELGDSALYLCASSPGTSGHEQYFGPGTRLTVT.